The rows below give T cell receptor beta chains drawn from one sample of a study of shared clonotypes between healthy human individuals. The assay was immunoSEQ multiplex PCR, and TCRdb's table has in-frame clones only and misses some. The sample has about 2 million clones; about 95% are singletons. The sample consisted of naive CD8+ T cells sorted from blood. Receptors were obtained from a man younger than 30 in good health. Each CDR3 is given with its conserved first and last residue. A D gene is named only where the DNA matches it firmly. Rows may omit the clone size; those that give it use once, few, many or a size class.

TRBJ1-5	-	-	TRBV28	CASSRPQQPQHF	TGTGCCAGCAGTCGACCCCAGCAGCCCCAGCATTTT
TRBJ2-1	-	-	TRBV2	CASTGDEQFF	TGTGCCAGCACGGGGGATGAGCAGTTCTTC
TRBJ2-7	-	-	TRBV18	CASSPNVYEQYF	TGTGCCAGCTCACCAAACGTCTACGAGCAGTACTTC
TRBJ2-5	TRBD2	-	TRBV7-2	CASSWTSGPQETQYF	TGTGCCAGCAGCTGGACTAGTGGGCCACAAGAGACCCAGTACTTC
TRBJ1-6	-	-	TRBV6-1	CASSELGPPGAAYNSPLHF	TGTGCCAGCAGTGAATTGGGACCCCCAGGGGCAGCCTATAATTCACCCCTCCACTTT
TRBJ2-5	-	-	TRBV5-1	CASSLAGSRDQYF	TGCGCCAGCAGCTTGGCCGGGTCGCGGGACCAGTACTTC
TRBJ1-6	-	-	TRBV2	CASRLAGNSPLHF	TGTGCCAGCCGGTTAGCGGGAAATTCACCCCTCCACTTT
TRBJ2-7	-	-	TRBV6-1	CASSEARDLPTYEQYF	TGTGCCAGCAGTGAAGCGCGGGACTTACCAACCTACGAGCAGTACTTC
TRBJ2-1	TRBD2	-	TRBV7-6	CASSLEVLAANNEQFF	TGTGCCAGCAGCTTAGAGGTTCTAGCGGCTAACAATGAGCAGTTCTTC
TRBJ2-7	TRBD2	-	TRBV16	CASSQSRTSGSYEQYF	TGTGCCAGCAGCCAATCGAGGACTAGCGGATCCTACGAGCAGTACTTC
TRBJ2-1	-	-	TRBV4-1	CASSQGGTPEREQFF	TGCGCCAGCAGCCAGGGCGGGACTCCCGAAAGGGAGCAGTTCTTC
TRBJ2-7	-	-	TRBV27	CASSYRGMSSYEQYF	TGTGCCAGCAGTTACCGGGGGATGAGCTCCTACGAGCAGTACTTC
TRBJ2-7	TRBD1	-	TRBV5-6	CASDRRDSYEQYF	TGTGCCAGCGATCGACGGGACAGCTACGAGCAGTACTTC
TRBJ2-1	-	-	TRBV4-3	CASSQDYPYNEQFF	TGCGCCAGCAGCCAAGACTATCCGTACAATGAGCAGTTCTTC
TRBJ2-7	TRBD1	-	TRBV6-5	CASSYGRTGGYEQYF	TGTGCCAGCAGTTACGGTAGGACAGGCGGCTACGAGCAGTACTTC
TRBJ2-7	-	once	TRBV10-2	CASEGGYEQYF	TGCGCCAGCGAGGGCGGTTACGAGCAGTACTTC